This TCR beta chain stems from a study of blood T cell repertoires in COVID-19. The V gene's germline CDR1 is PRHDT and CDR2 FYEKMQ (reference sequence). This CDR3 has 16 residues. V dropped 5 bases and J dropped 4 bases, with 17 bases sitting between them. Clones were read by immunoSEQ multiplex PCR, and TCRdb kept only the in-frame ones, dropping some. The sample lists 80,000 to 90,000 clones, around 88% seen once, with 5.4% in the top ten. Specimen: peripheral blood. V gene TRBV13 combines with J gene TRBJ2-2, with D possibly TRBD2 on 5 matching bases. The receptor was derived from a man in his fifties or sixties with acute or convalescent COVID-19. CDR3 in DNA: TGTGCCAGCAGCATTCATACTACCCGGGGCACCGGGGAGCTGTTTTTT. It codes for CASSIHTTRGTGELFF.